This T cell receptor (beta chain) was sequenced in a study of cytomegalovirus exposure and HLA in healthy donors. Overall study findings and caveats: Rare sequences made up most TCRs, while some public TCRs were found in many donors. First-cohort TCR clusters were later found to tend to co-occur in the 120 or so validation repertoires.

CDR3 length: 16 residues. CDR1 is MRHNA and CDR2 is SNTAGT in the germline V gene. V lost 4 bases, J lost 1 base, and 3 bases stayed unmatched. Generated by immunoSEQ multiplex PCR, the TCRdb table keeps only in-frame clones and is missing some. This sample has 250,000 to 350,000 clones, with roughly nine tenths found just once. To note about this clone: What it binds is unknown.

The chain carries TRBV6-4 and TRBJ2-3; 12 bases are a match to TRBD2. This TCR derives from a woman in her twenties or thirties in good health and CMV-seropositive. What was sequenced was PBMCs. Written as DNA, the CDR3 is TGTGCCAGCAGTGGACTAGCGGGGGCGGGCACAGATACGCAGTATTTT. It encodes CASSGLAGAGTDTQYF.